Listed below are T cell receptor beta chains from one sample, sequenced in a study of CD8 T cells in Susac syndrome. One entry per CDR3 protein, called by TCRdb with MiXCR from the immunoSEQ multiplex PCR reads. The sample contains tens of thousands of distinct CDR3 sequences, approximately 96% of which appear only once. The sample consisted of CD8+ T cells from PBMCs. The receptors here all came from a human donor with multiple sclerosis. CDR3s include the opening cysteine and the closing phenylalanine or tryptophan. The order of the fields is J gene, V gene, clone size, D gene, CDR3 protein, CDR3 DNA. D genes are given only for firm matches. Not all rows give a size; the values are once, few, many and, for expanded clones, a class.

j_gene: TRBJ1-1; v_gene: TRBV6-1; abundance: once; d_gene: NA; CDR3aa: CASSVRENTEAFF; CDR3nt: TGTGCCAGCAGTGTAAGGGAGAACACTGAAGCTTTCTTT
j_gene: TRBJ1-3; v_gene: TRBV29-1; abundance: once; d_gene: NA; CDR3aa: CSVEDQTGPGNTIYF; CDR3nt: TGCAGCGTTGAAGACCAAACAGGTCCCGGAAACACCATATATTTT
j_gene: TRBJ1-2; v_gene: TRBV20-1; abundance: NA; d_gene: NA; CDR3aa: CSARESHYGYTF; CDR3nt: TGCAGTGCTAGAGAATCGCACTATGGCTACACCTTC
j_gene: TRBJ2-7; v_gene: TRBV7-9; abundance: NA; d_gene: TRBD1; CDR3aa: CASTLEDRVKYF; CDR3nt: TGTGCCAGCACCTTAGAGGACAGGGTGAAATACTTC
j_gene: TRBJ2-5; v_gene: TRBV3-1; abundance: NA; d_gene: NA; CDR3aa: CASIQRMEAAWETQYF; CDR3nt: TGTGCCAGCATTCAGCGAATGGAGGCGGCTTGGGAGACCCAGTACTTC
j_gene: TRBJ2-2; v_gene: TRBV7-3; abundance: NA; d_gene: NA; CDR3aa: CASSLMSGELFF; CDR3nt: TGTGCCAGCAGCCTAATGAGCGGGGAGCTGTTTTTT
j_gene: TRBJ2-7; v_gene: TRBV28; abundance: NA; d_gene: NA; CDR3aa: CASSLNLPSYEQYF; CDR3nt: TGTGCCAGCAGTTTGAACCTCCCCTCCTACGAGCAGTACTTC
j_gene: TRBJ2-7; v_gene: TRBV19; abundance: NA; d_gene: NA; CDR3aa: CASSIGGATYEQYF; CDR3nt: TGTGCCAGTAGTATTGGCGGGGCCACCTACGAGCAGTACTTC
j_gene: TRBJ2-1; v_gene: TRBV2; abundance: NA; d_gene: NA; CDR3aa: CASSGNYFEQFF; CDR3nt: TGTGCCAGCAGTGGAAACTACTTTGAGCAGTTCTTC
j_gene: TRBJ2-1; v_gene: TRBV5-1; abundance: NA; d_gene: TRBD2; CDR3aa: CASSLAGEDGEQFF; CDR3nt: TGCGCCAGCAGCTTAGCGGGAGAGGACGGTGAGCAGTTCTTC
j_gene: TRBJ1-1; v_gene: TRBV7-6; abundance: NA; d_gene: NA; CDR3aa: CASSLAARTEAFF; CDR3nt: TGTGCCAGCAGCTTAGCTGCTCGGACTGAAGCTTTCTTT
j_gene: TRBJ2-7; v_gene: TRBV5-1; abundance: NA; d_gene: TRBD2; CDR3aa: CASSLAVSGGPTYEQYF; CDR3nt: TGCGCCAGCAGCTTGGCCGTGAGCGGGGGGCCTACCTACGAGCAGTACTTC
j_gene: TRBJ2-7; v_gene: TRBV27; abundance: NA; d_gene: NA; CDR3aa: CASSSSDWGYEQYF; CDR3nt: TGTGCCAGCAGTTCCTCGGACTGGGGCTACGAGCAGTACTTC
j_gene: TRBJ2-7; v_gene: TRBV4-1; abundance: NA; d_gene: TRBD2; CDR3aa: CASSQGSGGPTYEQYF; CDR3nt: TGCGCCAGCAGCCAAGGTAGCGGGGGACCAACCTACGAGCAGTACTTC
j_gene: TRBJ2-1; v_gene: TRBV20-1; abundance: NA; d_gene: NA; CDR3aa: CSAAPWEETNSYNEQFF; CDR3nt: TGCAGTGCGGCCCCCTGGGAGGAGACGAACTCCTACAATGAGCAGTTCTTC
j_gene: TRBJ2-1; v_gene: TRBV5-6; abundance: NA; d_gene: TRBD2; CDR3aa: CASSLAPSGGRNEQFF; CDR3nt: TGTGCCAGCAGCTTGGCCCCTAGCGGGGGTAGGAATGAGCAGTTCTTC
j_gene: TRBJ2-3; v_gene: TRBV4-2; abundance: once; d_gene: TRBD2; CDR3aa: CASSQRAGESDTQYF; CDR3nt: TGTGCCAGCAGCCAACGAGCGGGAGAGAGCGATACGCAGTATTTT
j_gene: TRBJ2-7; v_gene: TRBV30; abundance: NA; d_gene: NA; CDR3aa: CAWSVGRVYEQYF; CDR3nt: TGTGCCTGGAGTGTGGGCAGAGTCTACGAGCAGTACTTC
j_gene: TRBJ1-1; v_gene: TRBV7-9; abundance: NA; d_gene: TRBD1; CDR3aa: CASSWTGTNTEAFF; CDR3nt: TGTGCCAGCAGCTGGACAGGAACGAACACTGAAGCTTTCTTT
j_gene: TRBJ2-5; v_gene: TRBV13; abundance: NA; d_gene: NA; CDR3aa: CASSLGGQQYF; CDR3nt: TGTGCCAGCAGCTTAGGAGGGCAGCAGTACTTC
j_gene: TRBJ2-1; v_gene: TRBV7-9; abundance: NA; d_gene: NA; CDR3aa: CASSSPSVFEQFF; CDR3nt: TGTGCCAGCAGCTCCCCGTCGGTTTTTGAGCAGTTCTTC
j_gene: TRBJ2-3; v_gene: TRBV13; abundance: NA; d_gene: TRBD2; CDR3aa: CASREGTSADTQYF; CDR3nt: TGTGCCAGCAGAGAGGGGACTAGCGCAGATACGCAGTATTTT
j_gene: TRBJ2-1; v_gene: TRBV9; abundance: NA; d_gene: TRBD2; CDR3aa: CASSPAGDSYNEQFF; CDR3nt: TGTGCCAGCAGCCCGGCGGGGGACTCCTACAATGAGCAGTTCTTC
j_gene: TRBJ2-5; v_gene: TRBV15; abundance: NA; d_gene: TRBD2; CDR3aa: CATSSREDKTQYF; CDR3nt: TGTGCCACCAGTTCTCGGGAGGACAAGACCCAGTACTTC
j_gene: TRBJ2-7; v_gene: TRBV2; abundance: NA; d_gene: NA; CDR3aa: CASSLAGGAEQYF; CDR3nt: TGTGCCAGCAGTCTAGCAGGCGGTGCCGAGCAGTACTTC
j_gene: TRBJ1-1; v_gene: TRBV7-8; abundance: once; d_gene: TRBD1; CDR3aa: CASRASPTGSGTEAFF; CDR3nt: TGTGCCAGCAGAGCGAGCCCGACAGGGTCGGGCACTGAAGCTTTCTTT
j_gene: TRBJ2-5; v_gene: TRBV27; abundance: NA; d_gene: NA; CDR3aa: CASSLIGGETQYF; CDR3nt: TGTGCCAGCAGTTTAATCGGGGGCGAGACCCAGTACTTC
j_gene: TRBJ2-1; v_gene: TRBV27; abundance: few; d_gene: TRBD2; CDR3aa: CASSLSGGSSYNEQFF; CDR3nt: TGTGCCAGCAGTTTATCGGGGGGGTCCTCCTACAATGAGCAGTTCTTC
j_gene: TRBJ2-7; v_gene: TRBV27; abundance: NA; d_gene: NA; CDR3aa: CASSYLGVYEQYF; CDR3nt: TGTGCCAGCAGTTACCTAGGAGTCTACGAGCAGTACTTC
j_gene: TRBJ1-3; v_gene: TRBV9; abundance: once; d_gene: NA; CDR3aa: CASSGYTGPSSGNTIYF; CDR3nt: TGTGCCAGCAGCGGTTACACGGGGCCGAGCTCTGGAAACACCATATATTTT
j_gene: TRBJ2-3; v_gene: TRBV29-1; abundance: NA; d_gene: NA; CDR3aa: CSVPGEGGTDTQYF; CDR3nt: TGCAGCGTTCCCGGGGAGGGGGGCACAGATACGCAGTATTTT